The 8 T cell receptor beta chains below come from one sample, sequenced in a study of T cell repertoires in cytomegalovirus infection. MiXCR, run by TCRdb on the reads, gives a single entry per CDR3 protein. The sample shows roughly 45,000 distinct CDR3 sequences, about a fifth of them seen only once. Their antigen targets remain unknown. This specimen consisted of CD8+ T cells from cultured PBMCs, obtained from culture after CMV antigen stimulation. These receptors were obtained from a human donor in good health (CMV status not recorded). Some clones in this sample may be carry-over from other donors' samples.

This clonotype was counted between two and nine times. V is TRBV7-3 and J is TRBJ2-2; D perhaps matches TRBD2 (6 bases). Germline CDR1 reads SGHTA; CDR2 reads FQGTGA. The CDR3 is 15 residues long. The V end was cut by 1 base, the J end by 7 bases, with 13 bases between. CDR3 protein: CASSLSAGPNGELFF. CDR3 nucleotides: TGTGCCAGCAGCTTAAGTGCGGGGCCGAACGGGGAGCTGTTTTTT.

This clonotype has more than one count but fewer than ten. The chain has TRBV7-6 and TRBJ2-3; 13 bases line up with TRBD2. Germline CDR1 and CDR2: SGHVS and FNYEAQ. V gave up 5 bases and J gave up 6 bases; unmatched junction bases: 14. This CDR3 is 18 amino acids long. The CDR3 region has the DNA TGTGCCAGCAGCCCGATGACGACTAGCGGGGGGTATAGGGATACGCAGTATTTT. This encodes CASSPMTTSGGYRDTQYF. Drawing the rest from reference TRBV7-6 and TRBJ2-3, the complete variable domain is GAGVSQSPRYKVTKRGQDVALRCDPISGHVSLYWYRQALGQGPEFLTYFNYEAQQDKSGLPNDRFSAERPEGSISTLTIQRTEQRDSAMYRCASSPMTTSGGYRDTQYFGPGTRLTVL.

The chain has TRBV7-2 and TRBJ2-1; 9 bases fit TRBD1. Germline V gene data show CDR1 as SGHTA and CDR2 as FQGNSA. J was trimmed by 8 bases and V by 5 bases; bases with no gene match: 10. This CDR3 spans 15 amino acids. The CDR3 protein is CASSPPGQGLYEQFF. Here the CDR3 DNA reads TGTGCCAGCAGCCCTCCGGGACAGGGTCTCTATGAGCAGTTCTTC.

In this sample, this clonotype turned up a few times. This chain links TRBV6-1 with TRBJ1-5; D is undetermined. This CDR3 region has 15 residues. Germline V gene lookup returns CDR1 MNHNS and CDR2 SASEGT. The ends were cut back, 3 bases at V and 2 bases at J, with 11 bases in the middle. In DNA, the CDR3 is TGTGCCAGCAGTGACGGGGTTTTTGGCAATCAGCCCCAGCATTTT. This codes for CASSDGVFGNQPQHF.

This clonotype appeared a few times. This chain links TRBV7-3 with TRBJ1-2, with D perhaps matching TRBD1 (6 bases). Germline loops: CDR1 SGHTA, CDR2 FQGTGA. V was cut by 5 bases and J by 6 bases, with 13 bases left in between. This CDR3 is built from 13 residues. CDR3 in amino acids: CASSIGGGNGYTF. Here the CDR3 DNA reads TGTGCCAGCAGCATTGGGGGGGGCAATGGCTACACCTTC.

This clonotype showed up many times. This chain joins TRBV29-1 and TRBJ2-1, with TRBD2 matching 8 bases. Germline CDR1 SQVTM, CDR2 ANQGSEA. This CDR3 has 14 amino acids. V was pared by 6 bases and J by 8 bases, with 12 bases of the junction left unmatched. The CDR3 DNA follows: TGCAGCGTCCTAAGGGCGGGAGGATTGGATGAGCAGTTCTTC. As protein: CSVLRAGGLDEQFF.

The chain carries TRBV29-1 and TRBJ2-5, with 8 bases that match TRBD2. Germline V CDR1 and CDR2: SQVTM, ANQGSEA. The CDR3 sequence is 14 residues long. V shed 2 bases, J shed 5 bases, and the junction held 7 bases outside the gene matches. CDR3 amino acids: CSVETGGPGETQYF. DNA for the CDR3: TGCAGCGTTGAAACGGGAGGGCCAGGGGAGACCCAGTACTTC.

Only one count was recorded for this clonotype. J is TRBJ2-3 and V is TRBV12-3 or TRBV12-4; 9 nucleotides match TRBD2. This CDR3 is built from 15 residues. The V segment lost 2 bases and the J segment 5 bases; nucleotides outside the gene matches: 5. Here the CDR3 reads CASSLLGLAVDTQYF. The DNA of the CDR3 is TGTGCCAGCAGTTTATTGGGACTAGCAGTAGATACGCAGTATTTT.